Each of the 2 T cell receptor beta chains below was sequenced from the same sample in a study of cytomegalovirus exposure and HLA in healthy donors. In the PCR, 60 Vbeta and 13 Jbeta primers were used. Here immunoSEQ multiplex PCR was the method, and the copy in TCRdb shows in-frame clones only, minus some. There are about 130,000 clones in the sample; 80% to 90% occur only once, and approximately 2.5% lies in the top ten. Input material: PBMCs. The receptors were gathered from a man aged 45-65 years in good health and CMV-seronegative.

The rearrangement links TRBV23-1 to TRBJ2-5; D might be TRBD1 (7 bases). Matching the DNA end better, TRBJ2-7 makes the J call doubtful. TRBV23-1 is identified as an open reading frame with a role that is uncertain. CDR3 size: 14 residues. Here the CDR3 reads CASSTGRGVYEQYF. The CDR3 DNA sequence: TGCGCCAGCAGCACGGGCAGGGGGGTCTACGAGCAGTACTTC.

The CDR3: CASSLSPGLTTPGDTEAFF. In DNA, the CDR3 is TGTGCCAGCAGCTTAAGTCCGGGACTGACCACCCCGGGGGACACTGAAGCTTTCTTT. The chain has TRBV7-6 and TRBJ1-1; tentatively, D is TRBD1 (5 bases). Trimming shortened V by 2 bases and J by 3 bases, and 25 bases separated the two germline ends. Germline values: CDR1 SGHVS, CDR2 FNYEAQ. This CDR3 is 19 amino acids long.